This TCR beta chain was recorded in a study of blood T cell repertoires in COVID-19. Study summary: Material from acute and convalescent COVID-19 was sourced from the United States, Italy and Spain. Nucleic acid was either cDNA or gDNA, and it came from T cells, B-cell-depleted T cells, or PBMCs.

Germline CDR1 is SNHLY and CDR2 is FYNNEI. The ends lost 6 bases at V and 4 bases at J; junction bases unmatched: 5. This CDR3 contains 14 residues. Original methodology: Cell counts per sample came from amplifying reference gene primers. Profiled with immunoSEQ multiplex PCR; TCRdb holds only in-frame clones, not every one. That table supplies the V and J calls and clone size; D and trimming were determined from the DNA. The data show more than 50,000 clones, around 74% seen once. The sequence derives from a woman aged 80 or over with acute or convalescent COVID-19. This chain connects TRBV2 to TRBJ2-2; 7 nucleotides match TRBD2. The sample was peripheral blood. The CDR3 sequence: CASRYLAVTGELFF. The CDR3 DNA reads as TGTGCCAGCAGGTACCTAGCGGTCACCGGGGAGCTGTTTTTT.